This T cell receptor (beta chain) was sequenced in a study of blood T cell repertoires in COVID-19. At the level of the study: Acute and convalescent COVID-19 samples came from the United States, Italy and Spain.

Germline CDR1 SGHDN, CDR2 FVKESK. V was cut by 2 bases and J by 6 bases, with 12 bases left in between. The CDR3 length is 14 residues. Sequencing used immunoSEQ multiplex PCR; TCRdb keeps in-frame clones, though not all of them. The sample consists of roughly 150,000 clones, 80% to 90% of them appearing once. The cohort comprised adults aged about 18 to 100 years residing in 20 to 30 US areas. Participant reports of clinical history set cohort assignment. The specimen sequenced was PBMCs or T cells enriched from blood (not recorded which). This chain uses TRBV14 with TRBJ2-3, with D possibly being TRBD1 (6 bases). The source is a woman in her forties or fifties who had recovered from COVID-19. CDR3 coding DNA: TGTGCCAGCAGCCAATCAGGGGTAATCGATACGCAGTATTTT. Encoded protein: CASSQSGVIDTQYF.